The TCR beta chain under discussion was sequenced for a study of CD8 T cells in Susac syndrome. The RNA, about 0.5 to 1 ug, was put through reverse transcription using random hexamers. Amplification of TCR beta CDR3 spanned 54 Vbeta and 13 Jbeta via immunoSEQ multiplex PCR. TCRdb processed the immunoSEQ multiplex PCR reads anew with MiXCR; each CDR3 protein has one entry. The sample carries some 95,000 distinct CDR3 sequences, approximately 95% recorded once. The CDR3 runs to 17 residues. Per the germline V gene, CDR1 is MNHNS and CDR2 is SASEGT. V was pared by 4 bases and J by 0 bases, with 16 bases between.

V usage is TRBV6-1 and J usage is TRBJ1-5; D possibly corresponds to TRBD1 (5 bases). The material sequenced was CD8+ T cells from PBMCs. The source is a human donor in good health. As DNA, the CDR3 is TGTGCCAGCAGTGTTTACGGGGCAGCCTATAGCAATCAGCCCCAGCATTTT. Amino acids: CASSVYGAAYSNQPQHF.